This note documents a single TCR beta chain sequence. What it binds is unknown. TCRdb passed the reads through MiXCR, listing each CDR3 protein once. The sample includes about half a million distinct CDR3 sequences, under 55% seen only once; the top ten take about 45%. The sample originates from a study of T cell repertoires in cytomegalovirus infection. The V gene end was trimmed by 3 bases and the J gene end by 1 base; junction bases not matched to a gene: 7. There are 16 residues in the CDR3. Germline V gene lookup returns CDR1 SGHTA and CDR2 FQGNSA. The input for sequencing was cultured PBMCs, taken from culture after CMV antigen stimulation. This clonotype was sampled from a human donor in good health (CMV status not recorded). Some clones in this sample may be carry-over from other donors' samples. The chain links TRBV7-2 to TRBJ2-3; TRBD2 agrees at 7 bases. The CDR3 protein is CASSFLPLAGTDTQYF. CDR3 sequence (DNA): TGTGCCAGCAGCTTTCTCCCCCTAGCGGGCACAGATACGCAGTATTTT.